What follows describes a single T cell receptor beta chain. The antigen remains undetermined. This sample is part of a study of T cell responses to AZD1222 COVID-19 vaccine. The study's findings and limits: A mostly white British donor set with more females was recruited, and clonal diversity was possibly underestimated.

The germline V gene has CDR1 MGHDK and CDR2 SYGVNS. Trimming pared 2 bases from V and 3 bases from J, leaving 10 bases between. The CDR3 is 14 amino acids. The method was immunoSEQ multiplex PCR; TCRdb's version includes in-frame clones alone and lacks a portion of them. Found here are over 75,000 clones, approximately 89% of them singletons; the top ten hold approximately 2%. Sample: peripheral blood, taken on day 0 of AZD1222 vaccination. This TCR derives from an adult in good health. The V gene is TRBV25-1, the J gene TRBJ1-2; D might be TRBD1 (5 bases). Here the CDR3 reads CASSEPDRYYGYTF. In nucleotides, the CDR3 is TGTGCCAGCAGTGAACCAGACAGATACTATGGCTACACCTTC.